This T cell receptor beta chain was captured by sequencing in a study of blood T cell repertoires in COVID-19. About the study: Samples representing acute and convalescent COVID-19 were sourced from the United States, Italy and Spain.

Sequenced by immunoSEQ multiplex PCR; TCRdb stores in-frame clones only, minus some. The repertoire holds under 75,000 clones, with roughly three quarters as singletons. This CDR3 contains 13 residues. V was clipped by 5 bases and J by 6 bases; unmatched bases: 3. From germline, CDR1 is MDHEN and CDR2 SYDVKM. The source of this sequence is a woman aged 80 or over with acute or convalescent COVID-19. The chain combines TRBV28 with TRBJ1-2, with 10 bases identical to TRBD1. Sequencing used peripheral blood. The CDR3 coding sequence is TGTGCCAGCAGTAAAGGACAGGGGGATGGCTACACCTTC. Its protein product is CASSKGQGDGYTF.